This T cell receptor (beta chain) was captured by sequencing in a study of blood T cell repertoires in COVID-19. Trimming removed 4 bases from V and 7 bases from J; junction bases left unmatched: 4. The germline CDR1 and CDR2 sequences are MNHEY and SMNVEV (reference sequence). The CDR3 is 14 amino acids. Some clones are missing from TCRdb's copy, which holds only in-frame ones; the method was immunoSEQ multiplex PCR. The sample shows 150,000 or so clones, about 87% of them seen only once. V gene TRBV27 combines with J gene TRBJ1-2; 12 bases fit TRBD1. Sample: peripheral blood. The receptor was derived from a man in his sixties with acute or convalescent COVID-19. The CDR3 DNA sequence: TGTGCCAGCAGTTCGTCGGGACAGGGGGCTGGCTACACCTTC. This encodes CASSSSGQGAGYTF.